This T cell receptor beta chain was sequenced during a study of blood T cell repertoires in COVID-19. On the study more broadly: From T cells, B-cell-depleted T cells, or PBMCs came the material, which was cDNA or gDNA.

The CDR3 extends over 16 amino acids. The V gene's germline CDR1 is SGHTA and CDR2 FQGTGA. The V gene end was trimmed by 1 base and the J gene end by 8 bases; junction bases not matched to a gene: 11. Study processing details: By means of reference gene primer amplification, nucleated cell counts were estimated. Assay used: immunoSEQ multiplex PCR; TCRdb lists only in-frame clones, some missing. V, J and clone size are taken as reported in that table, and D and trimming were inferred from the DNA itself. Of 470,000 or so clones listed, 70% to 90% were seen once; the top ten hold 3.2%. This clonotype originated in a human donor in a cohort sampled during active COVID-19. V is TRBV7-3 and J is TRBJ2-1, with TRBD1 matching over 7 bases. The sample comprised peripheral blood. In nucleotides, the CDR3 is TGTGCCAGCAGCTTAAAATCAGGGGGAGTCCTAGATGAGCAGTTCTTC. Protein: CASSLKSGGVLDEQFF.